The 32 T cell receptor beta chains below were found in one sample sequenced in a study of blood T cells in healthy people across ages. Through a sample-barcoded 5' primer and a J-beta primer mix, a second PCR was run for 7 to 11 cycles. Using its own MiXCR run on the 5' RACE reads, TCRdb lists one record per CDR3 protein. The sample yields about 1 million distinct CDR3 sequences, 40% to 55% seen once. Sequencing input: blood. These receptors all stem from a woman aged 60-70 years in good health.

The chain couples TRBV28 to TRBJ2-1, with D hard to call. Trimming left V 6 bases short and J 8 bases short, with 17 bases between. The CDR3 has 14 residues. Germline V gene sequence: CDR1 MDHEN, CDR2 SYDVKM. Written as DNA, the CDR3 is TGTGCCAGCAGCTTGTTTGGAACCGCGGATGAGCAGTTCTTC. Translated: CASSLFGTADEQFF.

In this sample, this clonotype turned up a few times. The CDR3 DNA reads TGTGCCAGCAGCTTGTGGCGCGGCGAAGGGGGGGAGCAGTACTTC. Translating gives CASSLWRGEGGEQYF. The rearrangement joins TRBV6-2 or TRBV6-3 to TRBJ2-5; D might be TRBD2 (7 bases). V was cut by 6 bases and J by 11 bases, with 25 bases left in between. Germline V gene lookup returns CDR1 MNHEY and CDR2 SVGEGT. This CDR3 spans 15 amino acids.

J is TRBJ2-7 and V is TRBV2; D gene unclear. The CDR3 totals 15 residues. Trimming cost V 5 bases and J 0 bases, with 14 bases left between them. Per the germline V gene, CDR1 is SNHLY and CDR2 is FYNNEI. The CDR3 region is CASSRTEMSSYEQYF. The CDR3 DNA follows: TGTGCCAGCAGTCGGACGGAGATGAGCTCCTACGAGCAGTACTTC.

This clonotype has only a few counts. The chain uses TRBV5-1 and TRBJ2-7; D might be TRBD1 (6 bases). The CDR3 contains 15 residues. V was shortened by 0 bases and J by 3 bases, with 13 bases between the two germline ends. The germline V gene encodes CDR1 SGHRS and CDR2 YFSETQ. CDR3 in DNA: TGCGCCAGCAGCTTGGCAGGGGACCATCTCTACGAGCAGTACTTC. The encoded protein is CASSLAGDHLYEQYF.

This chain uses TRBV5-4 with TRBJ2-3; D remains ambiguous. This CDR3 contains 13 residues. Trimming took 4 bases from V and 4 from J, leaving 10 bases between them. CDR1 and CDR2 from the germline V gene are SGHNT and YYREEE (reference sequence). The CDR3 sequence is CASSPEKPDTQYF. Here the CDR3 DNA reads TGTGCCAGCAGCCCAGAAAAGCCAGATACGCAGTATTTT.

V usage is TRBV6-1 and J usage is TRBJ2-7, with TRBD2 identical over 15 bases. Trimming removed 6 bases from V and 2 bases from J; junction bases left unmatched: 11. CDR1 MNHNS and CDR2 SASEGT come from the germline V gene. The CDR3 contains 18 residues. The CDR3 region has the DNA TGTGCCAGCAGGAAGCGGACTAGCGGGAGGGCCGGGGCCTACGAGCAGTACTTC. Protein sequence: CASRKRTSGRAGAYEQYF.

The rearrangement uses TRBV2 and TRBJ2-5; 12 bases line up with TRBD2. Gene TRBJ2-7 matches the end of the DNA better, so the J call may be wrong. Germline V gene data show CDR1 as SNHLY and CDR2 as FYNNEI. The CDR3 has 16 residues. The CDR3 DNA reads TGTGCCAGCAGACCGACTAGCGGGAGCCCTTGGTACGAGCAGTACTTC. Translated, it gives CASRPTSGSPWYEQYF.

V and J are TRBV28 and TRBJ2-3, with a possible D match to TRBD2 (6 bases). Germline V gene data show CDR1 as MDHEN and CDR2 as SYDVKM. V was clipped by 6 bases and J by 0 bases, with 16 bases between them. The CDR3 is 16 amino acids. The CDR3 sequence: CASRQKLAKSTDTQYF. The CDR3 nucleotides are TGTGCCAGCAGACAAAAACTAGCAAAAAGCACAGATACGCAGTATTTT.

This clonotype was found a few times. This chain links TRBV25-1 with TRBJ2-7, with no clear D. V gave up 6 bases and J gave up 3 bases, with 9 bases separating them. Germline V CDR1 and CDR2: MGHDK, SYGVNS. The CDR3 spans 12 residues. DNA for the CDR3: TGTGCCAGCAGCGGACGGTACTACGAGCAGTACTTC. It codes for CASSGRYYEQYF.

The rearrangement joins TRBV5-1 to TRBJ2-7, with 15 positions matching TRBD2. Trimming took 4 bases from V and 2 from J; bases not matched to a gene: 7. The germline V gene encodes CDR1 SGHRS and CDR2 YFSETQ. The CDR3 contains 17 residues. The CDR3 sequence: CASSSGLAGGYTYEQYF. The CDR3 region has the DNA TGCGCCAGCAGCAGCGGACTAGCGGGAGGGTATACCTACGAGCAGTACTTC. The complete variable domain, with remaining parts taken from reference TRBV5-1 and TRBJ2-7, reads KAGVTQTPRYLIKTRGQQVTLSCSPISGHRSVSWYQQTPGQGLQFLFEYFSETQRNKGNFPGRFSGRQFSNSRSEMNVSTLELGDSALYLCASSSGLAGGYTYEQYFGPGTRLTVT.

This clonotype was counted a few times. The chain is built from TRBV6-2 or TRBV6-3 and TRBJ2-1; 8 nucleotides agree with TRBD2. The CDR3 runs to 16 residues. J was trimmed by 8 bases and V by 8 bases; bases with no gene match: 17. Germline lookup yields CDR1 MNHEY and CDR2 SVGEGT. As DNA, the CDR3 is TGTGCCAGCCGGGGGGAACCGGGACTAGAGATCGATGAGCAGTTCTTC. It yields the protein CASRGEPGLEIDEQFF.

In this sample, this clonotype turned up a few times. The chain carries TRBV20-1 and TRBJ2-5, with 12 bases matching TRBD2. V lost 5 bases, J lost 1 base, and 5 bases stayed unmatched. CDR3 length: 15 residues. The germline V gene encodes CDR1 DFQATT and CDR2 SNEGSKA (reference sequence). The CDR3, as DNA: TGCAGTGCTTTTCGGACTAGCGGGGTCCAAGAGACCCAGTACTTC. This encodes CSAFRTSGVQETQYF.

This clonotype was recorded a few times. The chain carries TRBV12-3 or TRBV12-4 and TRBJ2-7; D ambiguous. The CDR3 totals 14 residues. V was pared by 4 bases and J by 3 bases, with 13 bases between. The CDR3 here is CASSSRLGIYEQYF. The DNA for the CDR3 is TGTGCCAGCAGTTCCAGACTTGGGATCTACGAGCAGTACTTC.

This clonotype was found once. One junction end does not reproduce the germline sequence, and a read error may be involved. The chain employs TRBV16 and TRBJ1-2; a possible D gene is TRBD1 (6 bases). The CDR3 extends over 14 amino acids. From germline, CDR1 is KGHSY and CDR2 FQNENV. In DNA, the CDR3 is TGTGCCAACAGCCCCGCAGGGGAGCTCTATGGCTACACCTTC. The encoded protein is CANSPAGELYGYTF.

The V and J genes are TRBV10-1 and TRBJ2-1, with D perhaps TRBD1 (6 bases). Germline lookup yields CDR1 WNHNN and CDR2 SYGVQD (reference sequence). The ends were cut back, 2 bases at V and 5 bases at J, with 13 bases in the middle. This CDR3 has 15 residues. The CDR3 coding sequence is TGCGCCAGCAGTGAGGATTTACAGGGAAACAATGAGCAGTTCTTC. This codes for CASSEDLQGNNEQFF.

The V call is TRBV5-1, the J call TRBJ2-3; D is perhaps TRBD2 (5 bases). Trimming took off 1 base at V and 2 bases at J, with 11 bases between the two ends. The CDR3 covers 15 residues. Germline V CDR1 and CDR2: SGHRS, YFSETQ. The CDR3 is CASSLKGSLTDTQYF. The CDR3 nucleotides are TGCGCCAGCAGCTTGAAAGGGAGCCTCACAGATACGCAGTATTTT.

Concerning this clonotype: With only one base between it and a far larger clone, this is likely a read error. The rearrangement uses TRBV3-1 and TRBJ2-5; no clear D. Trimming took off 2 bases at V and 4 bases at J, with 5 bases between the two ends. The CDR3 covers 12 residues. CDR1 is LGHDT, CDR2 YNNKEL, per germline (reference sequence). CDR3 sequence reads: CASSQYGETQYF. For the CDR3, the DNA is TGTGCCAGCAGCCAATATGGAGAGACCCAGTACTTC.

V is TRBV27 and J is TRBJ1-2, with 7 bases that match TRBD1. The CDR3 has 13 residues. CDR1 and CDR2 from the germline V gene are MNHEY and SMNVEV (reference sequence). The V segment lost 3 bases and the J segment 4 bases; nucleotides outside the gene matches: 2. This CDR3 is CASSFKGAYGYTF. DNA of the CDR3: TGTGCCAGCAGTTTCAAGGGGGCCTATGGCTACACCTTC.

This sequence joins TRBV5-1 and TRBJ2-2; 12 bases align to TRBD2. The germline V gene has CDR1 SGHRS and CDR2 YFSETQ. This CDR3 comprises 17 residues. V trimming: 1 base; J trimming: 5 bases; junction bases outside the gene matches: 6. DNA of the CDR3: TGCGCCAGCAGCTTGCGCCTAGCGGGAGGGCAAACCGGGGAGCTGTTTTTT. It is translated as CASSLRLAGGQTGELFF.

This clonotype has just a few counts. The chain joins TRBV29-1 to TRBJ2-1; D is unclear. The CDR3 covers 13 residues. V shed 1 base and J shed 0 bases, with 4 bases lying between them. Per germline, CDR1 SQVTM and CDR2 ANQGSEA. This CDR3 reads CSVEVYSYNEQFF. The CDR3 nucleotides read TGCAGCGTTGAAGTATACTCCTACAATGAGCAGTTCTTC.

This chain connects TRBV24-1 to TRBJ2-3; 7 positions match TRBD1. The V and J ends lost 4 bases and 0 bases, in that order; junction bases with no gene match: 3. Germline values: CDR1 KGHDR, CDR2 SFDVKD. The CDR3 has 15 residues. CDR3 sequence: CATSDPRGSTDTQYF. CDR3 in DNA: TGTGCCACCAGTGACCCCAGGGGGAGCACAGATACGCAGTATTTT.

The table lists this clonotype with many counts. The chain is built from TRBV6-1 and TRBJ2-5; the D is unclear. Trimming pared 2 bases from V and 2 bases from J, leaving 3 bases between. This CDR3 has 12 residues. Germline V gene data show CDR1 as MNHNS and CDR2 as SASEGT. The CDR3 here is CASSEIQETQYF. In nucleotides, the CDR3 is TGTGCCAGCAGTGAAATTCAAGAGACCCAGTACTTC.

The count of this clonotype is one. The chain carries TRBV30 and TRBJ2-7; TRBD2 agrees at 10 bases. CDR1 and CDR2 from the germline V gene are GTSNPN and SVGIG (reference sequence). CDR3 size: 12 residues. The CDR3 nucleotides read TGTGCTCTTACTAGCGGGGCCTACGAGCAGTACTTC. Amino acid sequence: CALTSGAYEQYF.

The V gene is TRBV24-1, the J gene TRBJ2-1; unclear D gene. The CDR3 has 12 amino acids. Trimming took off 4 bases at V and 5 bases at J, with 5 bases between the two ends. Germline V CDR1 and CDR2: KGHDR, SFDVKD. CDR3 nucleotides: TGTGCCACCAGTGAGTTCGACAATGAGCAGTTCTTC. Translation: CATSEFDNEQFF.

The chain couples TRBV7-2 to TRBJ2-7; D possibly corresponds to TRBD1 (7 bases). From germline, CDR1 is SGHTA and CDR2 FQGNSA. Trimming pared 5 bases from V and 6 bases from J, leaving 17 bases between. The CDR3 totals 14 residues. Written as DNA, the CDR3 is TGTGCCAGCAGCCTCAGACAGGGAGGAGGCGAGCAGTACTTC. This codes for CASSLRQGGGEQYF.

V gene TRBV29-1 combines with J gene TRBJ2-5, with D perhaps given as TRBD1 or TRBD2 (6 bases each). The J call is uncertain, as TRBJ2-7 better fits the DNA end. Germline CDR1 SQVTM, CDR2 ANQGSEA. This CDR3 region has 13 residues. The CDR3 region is CSVDVPGADEQYF. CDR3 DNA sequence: TGCAGCGTTGATGTCCCGGGGGCTGACGAGCAGTACTTC.

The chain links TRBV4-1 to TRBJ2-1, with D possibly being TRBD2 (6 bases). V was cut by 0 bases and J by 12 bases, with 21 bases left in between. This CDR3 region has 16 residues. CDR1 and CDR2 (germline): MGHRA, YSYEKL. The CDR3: CASSQERSFGGTGQFF. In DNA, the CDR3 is TGCGCCAGCAGCCAAGAGAGGAGTTTTGGGGGGACGGGGCAGTTCTTC.

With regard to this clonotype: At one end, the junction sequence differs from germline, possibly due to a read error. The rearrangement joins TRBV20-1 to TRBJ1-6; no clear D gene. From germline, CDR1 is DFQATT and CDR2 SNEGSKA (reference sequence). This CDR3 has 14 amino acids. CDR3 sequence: CSDRDGRSNSPLHF. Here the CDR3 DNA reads TGCAGTGATAGAGATGGGAGGAGCAATTCACCCCTCCACTTT.

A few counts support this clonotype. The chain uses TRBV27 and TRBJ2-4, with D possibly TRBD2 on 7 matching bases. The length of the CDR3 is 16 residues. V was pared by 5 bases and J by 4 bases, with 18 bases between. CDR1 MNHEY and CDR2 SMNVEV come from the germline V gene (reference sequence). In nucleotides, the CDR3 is TGTGCCAGCAGTCCGAGGGTAAAGGGGGGGAAAAACATTCAGTACTTC. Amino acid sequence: CASSPRVKGGKNIQYF.

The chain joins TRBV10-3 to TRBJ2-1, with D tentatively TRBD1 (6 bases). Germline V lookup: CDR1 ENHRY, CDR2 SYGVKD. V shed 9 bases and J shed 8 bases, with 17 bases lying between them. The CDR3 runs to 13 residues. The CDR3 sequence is CAIGVQGHDEQFF. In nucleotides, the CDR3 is TGTGCCATAGGAGTACAGGGACATGATGAGCAGTTCTTC.

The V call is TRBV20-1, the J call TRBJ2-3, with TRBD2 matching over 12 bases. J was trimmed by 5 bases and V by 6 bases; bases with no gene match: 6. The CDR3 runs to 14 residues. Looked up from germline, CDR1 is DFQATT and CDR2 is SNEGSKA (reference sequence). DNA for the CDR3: TGCAGTGCCCGACTAGCGGGAGATATAGATACGCAGTATTTT. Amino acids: CSARLAGDIDTQYF.

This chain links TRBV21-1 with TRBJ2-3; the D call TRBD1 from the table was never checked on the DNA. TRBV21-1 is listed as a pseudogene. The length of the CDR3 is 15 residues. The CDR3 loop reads CASSTTDGRGDTQYF. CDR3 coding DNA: TGTGCCAGCAGCACAACTGACGGGAGAGGGGATACGCAGTATTTT.